This TCR beta chain was documented in a study of T cell responses to AZD1222 COVID-19 vaccine. Study-wide results and limits: Spike-specific TCR repertoires showed rising breadth and depth after two AZD1222 doses. Epitopes outside B.1.351 and B.1.1.7 mutated regions reportedly drew nearly half of spike TCRs. Repertoires were obtained solely post-peak T cell response.

Concerning this clone itself: What it binds is not known.

Germline V gene sequence: CDR1 LGHNA, CDR2 YSLEER. V lost 2 bases to trimming and J lost 0 bases, with 7 bases between them. The length of the CDR3 is 15 residues. The repertoire was sequenced with immunoSEQ multiplex PCR; TCRdb's copy has only in-frame clones and lacks some. Of approximately 90,000 clones listed, almost 90% are singletons. This sequence was found in an adult in good health. The sample consisted of peripheral blood, taken on day 0 of AZD1222 vaccination. The chain is built from TRBV4-3 and TRBJ1-4; D call uncertain. The CDR3 loop is CASSQIGSTNEKLFF. The CDR3 DNA is TGCGCCAGCAGCCAAATCGGATCAACTAATGAAAAACTGTTTTTT.